Below, 14 T cell receptor beta chains from the same sample are listed, as sequenced in a study of T cells in localized non-small cell lung cancer. TCRdb keeps only in-frame clones here, not all; method: immunoSEQ multiplex PCR. The sample includes about 78,000 clones, roughly 86% of them seen just once. The material was peripheral blood, obtained before any cancer treatment. The source is a man aged 35-69 years with stage I lung adenocarcinoma.

V is TRBV7-9 and J is TRBJ1-5, with D possibly matching TRBD1 (6 bases). CDR1 is SEHNR and CDR2 is FQNEAQ in the germline V gene (reference sequence). This CDR3 is 12 amino acids long. V was cut by 5 bases and J by 10 bases, with 12 bases left in between. The CDR3 DNA is TGTGCCAGCAGCCTACAGGGTGAACCCCAGCATTTT. It specifies CASSLQGEPQHF.

This chain links TRBV19 with TRBJ2-7, with a possible D match to TRBD1 (6 bases). The germline gives CDR1 LNHDA, CDR2 SQIVND (reference sequence). There are 14 residues in the CDR3. V lost 3 bases, J lost 5 bases, and 14 bases lay in between. CDR3 loop: CASSIRGMGHEQYF. CDR3 DNA: TGTGCCAGTAGTATCAGGGGCATGGGCCACGAGCAGTACTTC.

The chain recombines TRBV27 with TRBJ2-1; 8 nucleotides align to TRBD1. The CDR3 covers 15 residues. Germline V gene lookup returns CDR1 MNHEY and CDR2 SMNVEV (reference sequence). J was trimmed by 5 bases and V by 0 bases; bases with no gene match: 3. The DNA for the CDR3 is TGTGCCAGCAGTTTATCGGGGACAGGCCACAATGAGCAGTTCTTC. This sequence encodes CASSLSGTGHNEQFF.

In DNA, the CDR3 is TGTGCCAGCAGTGAGCGGGAGGGCTCCTACAATGAGCAGTTCTTC. Translated, it gives CASSEREGSYNEQFF. The gene calls are TRBV6-4 and TRBJ2-1, with 9 nucleotides matching TRBD2. The germline V gene encodes CDR1 MRHNA and CDR2 SNTAGT. After removal of 3 bases from V and 0 bases from J, the junction contained 0 bases not matched to a gene. The CDR3 spans 15 residues.

The chain is built from TRBV15 and TRBJ2-1, with D perhaps being TRBD1 or TRBD2 (5 bases each). Germline V gives CDR1 LNHNV, CDR2 YYDKDF (reference sequence). The germline V and J ends were trimmed by 0 bases and 1 base, with 19 bases remaining between them. The CDR3 runs to 19 residues. For the CDR3, the DNA is TGTGCCACCAGCAGAGAAAGGGACCGCTTATCGGGGTCCTACAATGAGCAGTTCTTC. Protein product: CATSRERDRLSGSYNEQFF.

The table lists this clone with a few counts. The chain joins TRBV9 to TRBJ2-1; 11 nucleotides align to TRBD1. J lost 6 bases, V lost 0 bases, and 2 bases had no gene match. The CDR3 length is 15 residues. Germline CDR1 and CDR2: SGDLS and YYNGEE. The CDR3 loop reads CASSVGGQGANEQFF. CDR3 nucleotide sequence: TGTGCCAGCAGCGTAGGTGGACAGGGGGCCAATGAGCAGTTCTTC.

The DNA of the CDR3 is TGTGCCACCAGCAGAGATCTCACGTCAAATGAAAAACTGTTTTTT. Translation gives CATSRDLTSNEKLFF. The genes are TRBV15 and TRBJ1-4; D call uncertain. The CDR3 sequence is 15 residues long. V lost 0 bases and J 5 bases, leaving 10 bases between the germline ends. CDR1 is LNHNV, CDR2 YYDKDF, per germline (reference sequence). The full variable domain, its missing parts supplied by reference TRBV15 and TRBJ1-4, is DAMVIQNPRYQVTQFGKPVTLSCSQTLNHNVMYWYQQKSSQAPKLLFHYYDKDFNNEADTPDNFQSRRPNTSFCFLDIRSPGLGDTAMYLCATSRDLTSNEKLFFGSGTQLSVL.

The rearrangement uses TRBV14 and TRBJ2-5, with D unclear. Trimming took 0 bases from V and 4 from J, leaving 0 bases between them. This CDR3 comprises 11 residues. Germline V gene lookup returns CDR1 SGHDN and CDR2 FVKESK. CDR3 in amino acids: CASSQEETQYF. CDR3 DNA sequence: TGTGCCAGCAGCCAAGAAGAGACCCAGTACTTC.

The chain is built from TRBV6-1 and TRBJ2-7; D is uncertain. Trimming took off 4 bases at V and 3 bases at J, with 16 bases between the two ends. Germline V gives CDR1 MNHNS, CDR2 SASEGT. This CDR3 comprises 15 residues. The CDR3 coding sequence is TGTGCCAGCAGTGCGTCTGGTCTAGGTTTCTACGAGCAGTACTTC. Translated, it gives CASSASGLGFYEQYF.

This clone was recorded only once. The genes are TRBV7-6 and TRBJ2-7; D perhaps matches TRBD1 (6 bases). Germline V CDR1 and CDR2: SGHVS, FNYEAQ. The germline V and J ends were trimmed by 4 bases and 3 bases, with 10 bases remaining between them. CDR3 size: 13 residues. CDR3 nucleotide sequence: TGTGCCAGCAGCTCTAAGACAGGCTACGAGCAGTACTTC. Translation: CASSSKTGYEQYF.

The table lists this clone with a few counts. This rearrangement joins TRBV5-6 to TRBJ1-1; D is undetermined. V was shortened by 4 bases and J by 6 bases, with 7 bases between the two germline ends. CDR3 length equals 11 residues. CDR1 and CDR2 from the germline V gene are SGHDT and YYEEEE. The CDR3 reads CASSRKAEAFF. The CDR3 bases are TGTGCCAGCAGCCGTAAGGCTGAAGCTTTCTTT.

V and J are TRBV11-3 and TRBJ2-5; no definite D call. Between the trimmed V and J ends, which lost 4 bases and 1 base, there was a span of 7 bases. Germline V gene lookup returns CDR1 SGHNT and CDR2 YENEEA. The CDR3 extends over 13 amino acids. CDR3 coding DNA: TGTGCCAGCAGCTCGCCAGGCCAAGAGACCCAGTACTTC. Amino acids: CASSSPGQETQYF.

V gene TRBV7-2 combines with J gene TRBJ2-5; D is unclear. V lost 5 bases, J lost 1 base, and 11 bases lay in between. The CDR3 sequence is 14 residues long. Germline CDR1 is SGHTA and CDR2 is FQGNSA. The CDR3 sequence: CASSPLAVQETQYF. The CDR3 region has the DNA TGTGCCAGCAGCCCCTTGGCAGTCCAAGAGACCCAGTACTTC.

The chain is built from TRBV30 and TRBJ1-3, with a possible D match to TRBD1 (6 bases). The CDR3 covers 14 residues. CDR1 and CDR2 (germline): GTSNPN, SVGIG (reference sequence). Trimming left V 5 bases short and J 2 bases short, with 13 bases between. The CDR3 region is CAWARGRTGNTIYF. Here the CDR3 DNA reads TGTGCCTGGGCCCGGGGGCGGACTGGAAACACCATATATTTT.